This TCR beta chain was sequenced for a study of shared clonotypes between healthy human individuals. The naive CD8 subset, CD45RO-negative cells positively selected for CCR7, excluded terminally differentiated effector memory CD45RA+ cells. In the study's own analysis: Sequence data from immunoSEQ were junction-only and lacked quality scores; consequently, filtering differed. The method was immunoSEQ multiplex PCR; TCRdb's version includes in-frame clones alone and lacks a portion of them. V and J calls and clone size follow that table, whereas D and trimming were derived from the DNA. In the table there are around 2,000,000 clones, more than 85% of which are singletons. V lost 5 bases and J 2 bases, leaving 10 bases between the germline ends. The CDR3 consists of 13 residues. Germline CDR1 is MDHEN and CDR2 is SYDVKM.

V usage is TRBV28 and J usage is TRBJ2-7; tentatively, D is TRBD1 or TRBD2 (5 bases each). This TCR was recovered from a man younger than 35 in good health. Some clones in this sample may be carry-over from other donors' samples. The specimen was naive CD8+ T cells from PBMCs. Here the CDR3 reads CASSRDRPYEQYF. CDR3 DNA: TGTGCCAGCAGTCGGGACCGACCCTACGAGCAGTACTTC.